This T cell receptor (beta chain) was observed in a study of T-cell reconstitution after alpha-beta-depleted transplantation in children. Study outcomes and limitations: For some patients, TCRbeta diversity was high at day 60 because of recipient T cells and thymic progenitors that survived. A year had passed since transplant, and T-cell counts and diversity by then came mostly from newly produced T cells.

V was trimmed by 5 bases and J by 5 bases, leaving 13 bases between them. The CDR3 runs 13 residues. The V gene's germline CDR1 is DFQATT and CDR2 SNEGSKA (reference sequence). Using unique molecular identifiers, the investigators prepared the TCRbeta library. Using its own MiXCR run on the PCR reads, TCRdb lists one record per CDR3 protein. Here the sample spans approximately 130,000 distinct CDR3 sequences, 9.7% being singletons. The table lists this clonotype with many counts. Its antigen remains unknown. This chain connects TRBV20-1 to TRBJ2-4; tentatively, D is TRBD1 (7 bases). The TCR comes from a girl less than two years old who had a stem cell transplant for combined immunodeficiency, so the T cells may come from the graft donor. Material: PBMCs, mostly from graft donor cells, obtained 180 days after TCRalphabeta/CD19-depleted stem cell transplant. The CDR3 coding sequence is TGCAGTGCTTACCGCGGGACAGAAAACATTCAGTACTTC. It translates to CSAYRGTENIQYF.